Described below is a single TCR beta chain sequence and its context. Its antigen remains unidentified. The data are from a study of cytomegalovirus exposure and HLA in healthy donors. The CDR3 is 13 residues long. The germline V gene has CDR1 SGHTA and CDR2 FQGTGA. Trimming stripped 6 bases from V and 5 bases from J, with 14 bases between. Study-level results: The records held CMV serostatus as the only immune exposure information. Most TCR sequences proved rare, with some public TCRs found in many donors. In vitro experiments confirmed that three CMV-associated chains were specific for CMV antigens.

The PCR ran on 60 Vbeta and 13 Jbeta primers. The protocol was immunoSEQ multiplex PCR, while the TCRdb copy is restricted to in-frame clones and leaves out a portion. The sample carries roughly 83,000 clones, under 80% recorded once. Sequencing was done on a sample of PBMCs. The rearrangement uses TRBV7-3 and TRBJ2-7; weak D call: TRBD2 (6 bases). The receptor was isolated from a man in his sixties in good health and CMV-seronegative. The CDR3 DNA follows: TGTGCCAGCAGGGCACCGGGGGTCAACGAGCAGTACTTC. Its translation: CASRAPGVNEQYF.